This T cell receptor beta chain comes out of a study of blood T cells in healthy people across ages. Next came a second PCR, run for about 6 to 12 cycles, which used a sample-barcoded 5' primer along with a J-beta primer mix. Tags on each cDNA molecule came from a template-switch adaptor with 12 random nucleotides. In TCRdb, the 5' RACE reads were re-called with MiXCR into one record per CDR3 protein. The sample includes approximately 780,000 distinct CDR3 sequences, roughly 25% of them seen just once. This clonotype was observed once. The CDR3 runs 13 residues. In germline, CDR1 is KGHDR, CDR2 SFDVKD. V was trimmed by 3 bases and J by 6 bases, leaving 9 bases between them. These data are also associated with another study on T cells of mothers and their children. From that second work: Microchimeric T cell clones that persisted were not detected.

This clonotype originated in a boy aged 5-17 years in good health. The sample was blood. This chain joins TRBV24-1 and TRBJ2-3; D may be TRBD1 (6 bases). The CDR3 protein is CATSDQTGDTQYF. CDR3 bases: TGTGCCACCAGTGATCAAACAGGGGATACGCAGTATTTT.